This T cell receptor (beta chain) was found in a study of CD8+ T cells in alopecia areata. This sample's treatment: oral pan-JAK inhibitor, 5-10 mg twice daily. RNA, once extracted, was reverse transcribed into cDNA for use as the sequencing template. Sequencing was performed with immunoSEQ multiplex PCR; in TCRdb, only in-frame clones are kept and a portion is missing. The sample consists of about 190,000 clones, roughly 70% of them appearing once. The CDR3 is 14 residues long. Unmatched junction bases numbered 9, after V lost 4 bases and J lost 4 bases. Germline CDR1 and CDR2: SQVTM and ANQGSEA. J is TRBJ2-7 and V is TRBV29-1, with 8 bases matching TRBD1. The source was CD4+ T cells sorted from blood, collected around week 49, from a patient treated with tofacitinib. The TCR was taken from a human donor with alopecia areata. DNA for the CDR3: TGCAGCGTTGTGAGGGCAGGGGGCCTTTACGAGCAGTACTTC. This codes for CSVVRAGGLYEQYF.